This T cell receptor beta chain was sequenced during a study of T cell responses to AZD1222 COVID-19 vaccine (dated by TCRdb to the early 2020s). At the level of the whole study: TCR sequencing covered some 240 trial participants: 207 given two doses of AZD1222 and around 26 given two doses of MenACWY control vaccine. Trial participants were enrolled by age into subgroups of 18-55, 56-69 and 70-plus years, and roughly 150, 30 and 60 TCR-sequenced participants, respectively, were included in these subgroups. What the authors observed across the whole study: Reportedly, close to half of the unique spike-specific TCRs recognized epitopes lying outside the regions that are mutated in the B.1.351 and B.1.1.7 variants. The 56-69-year group was small, and its depth increase did not reach significance, likely because of low power. Conclusions about previously exposed vaccinees were limited because only six AZD1222 recipients were SARS-CoV-2 seropositive at baseline. Vaccine-associated CD4 TCRs spanned the whole spike protein, with dominant responses in regions 160-218 and 743-854. Because no samples from the day 14 peak response were available, repertoires could be characterized only after the peak T cell response. After two AZD1222 doses, spike-specific TCR breadth and depth were significantly higher than at day 0 and than in MenACWY recipients. Participants were mostly white British, with more females than males. The authors suggested clonal diversity may have been underestimated.

From the germline V gene (reference sequence), CDR1 is LNHDA and CDR2 is SQIVND. Trimming removed 3 bases from V and 4 bases from J, leaving 3 bases between the germline ends. The cysteine opens and the phenylalanine closes a CDR3 of 11 amino acids. Here the CDR3 DNA is all that survives: 33 bases in frame from base 1. The CDR3 regions of human TCRbeta chains were analyzed by immunosequencing. The authors' analysis ran thus. TCRs in the repertoires were compared against a reference library of SARS-CoV-2-specific TCRs that had been generated with the MIRA antigen-specificity platform. Breadth was defined as the fraction of unique TCRs that were SARS-CoV-2-associated, and depth was defined as the fraction of total T cells that were SARS-CoV-2-associated. Using the MIRA data, each spike-specific TCR was mapped to the spike region that the TCR reacts to and placed in a CD4 or CD8 class. Log10-transformed breadth and depth values were compared by one-way ANOVA with Sidak's multiple comparisons tests. TCRdb mirrors the immuneACCESS table, restricted to in-frame sequences. Some clones are absent from its copies; in checked studies, under half trace to an unresolved V gene, and the reason for the others is unknown. D and trimming were read from the DNA, whereas the V and J calls and clone size are those reported in that table. This sample gives 140,000 to 150,000 clones in total; roughly 90% of them show up just once. The ten top clones hold roughly 4% of the sample.

A word on this clone: Its antigen is unknown. Nothing much larger sits one base from this clone, and base qualities are not available.

In the paper's terms, the time point label means: about 28 days (+/-7) after the second vaccine dose. Because spike-specific TCR depth and breadth did not differ between the two schedules, AZD1222 recipients who got a second dose at roughly 4 weeks were pooled with those who got a second dose at roughly 12 weeks. Samples from vaccinated people were obtained from the UK trials COV001 and COV002, which included a single-blind randomized controlled phase 2/3 trial of AZD1222 (ChAdOx1 nCoV-19) in healthy adults. Trial participant PBMC samples were collected at day 0 and day 28 after the second dose for TCRbeta chain sequencing.

The sequence joins TRBV19 to TRBJ1-2, with no D gene named confidently. This TCR came from an adult who received the AZD1222 COVID-19 vaccine. The starting material was peripheral blood, obtained 28 days after the second AZD1222 dose. DNA sequence: TGTGCCAGTAGTATCGGCTATGGCTACACCTTC. It encodes CASSIGYGYTF. When the CDR3 is completed using the reference TRBV19 and TRBJ1-2 genes on either side, the full variable domain is DGGITQSPKYLFRKEGQNVTLSCEQNLNHDAMYWYRQDPGQGLRLIYYSQIVNDFQKGDIAEGYSVSREKKESFPLTVTSAQKNPTAFYLCASSIGYGYTFGSGTRLTVV.